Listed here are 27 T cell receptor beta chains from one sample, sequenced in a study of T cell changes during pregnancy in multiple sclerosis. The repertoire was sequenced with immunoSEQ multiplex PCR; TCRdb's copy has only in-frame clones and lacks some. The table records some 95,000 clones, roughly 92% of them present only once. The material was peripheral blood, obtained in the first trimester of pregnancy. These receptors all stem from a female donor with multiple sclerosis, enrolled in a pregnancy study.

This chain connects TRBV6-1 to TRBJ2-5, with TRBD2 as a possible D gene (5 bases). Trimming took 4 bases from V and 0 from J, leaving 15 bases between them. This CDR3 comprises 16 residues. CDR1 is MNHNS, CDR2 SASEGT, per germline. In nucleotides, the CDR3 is TGTGCCAGCAGTGTTGTATTCGGCGGGTACCAAGAGACCCAGTACTTC. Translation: CASSVVFGGYQETQYF.

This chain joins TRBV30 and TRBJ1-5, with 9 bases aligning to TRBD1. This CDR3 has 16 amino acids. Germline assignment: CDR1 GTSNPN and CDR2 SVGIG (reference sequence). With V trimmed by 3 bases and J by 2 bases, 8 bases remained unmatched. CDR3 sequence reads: CAWSAGTGLGNQPQHF. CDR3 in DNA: TGTGCCTGGAGCGCCGGGACAGGGTTGGGCAATCAGCCCCAGCATTTT.

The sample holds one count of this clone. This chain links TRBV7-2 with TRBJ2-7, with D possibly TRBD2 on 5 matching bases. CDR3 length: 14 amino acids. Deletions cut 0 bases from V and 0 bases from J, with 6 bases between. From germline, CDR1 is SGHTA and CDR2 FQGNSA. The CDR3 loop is CASSLAGSSYEQYF. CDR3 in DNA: TGTGCCAGCAGCTTAGCGGGGAGCTCCTACGAGCAGTACTTC.

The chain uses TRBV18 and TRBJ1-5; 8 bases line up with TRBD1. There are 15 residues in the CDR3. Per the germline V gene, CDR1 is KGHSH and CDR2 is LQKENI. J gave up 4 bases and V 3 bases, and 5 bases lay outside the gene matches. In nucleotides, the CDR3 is TGTGCCAGCTCACCCGACAGGGGAGTGAATCAGCCCCAGCATTTT. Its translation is CASSPDRGVNQPQHF.

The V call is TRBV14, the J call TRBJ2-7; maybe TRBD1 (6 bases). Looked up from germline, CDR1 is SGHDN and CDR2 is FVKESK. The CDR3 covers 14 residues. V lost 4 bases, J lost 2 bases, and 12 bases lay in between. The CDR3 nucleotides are TGTGCCAGCAGCCGAGAACAGGGCCCCTACGAGCAGTACTTC. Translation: CASSREQGPYEQYF.

Here the CDR3 reads CASSLGLYNEQFF. The CDR3 nucleotides read TGTGCCAGCTCTCTGGGGCTGTACAATGAGCAGTTCTTC. The chain is built from TRBV6-1 and TRBJ2-1, with D tentatively TRBD1 (5 bases). This CDR3 region has 13 residues. Germline loops: CDR1 MNHNS, CDR2 SASEGT. V lost 8 bases to trimming and J lost 4 bases, with 12 bases between them.

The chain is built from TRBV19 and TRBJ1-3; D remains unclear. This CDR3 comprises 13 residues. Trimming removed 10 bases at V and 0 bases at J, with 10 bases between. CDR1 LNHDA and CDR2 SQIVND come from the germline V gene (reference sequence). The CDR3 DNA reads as TGTGCCACTCGACAATCCTCTGGAAACACCATATATTTT. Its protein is CATRQSSGNTIYF.

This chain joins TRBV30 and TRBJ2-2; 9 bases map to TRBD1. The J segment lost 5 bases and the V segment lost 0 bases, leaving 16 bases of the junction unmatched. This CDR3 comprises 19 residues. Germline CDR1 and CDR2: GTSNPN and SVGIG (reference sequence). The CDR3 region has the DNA TGTGCCTGGAGTGTACTCTCAATTTTCGGGACAGGGACAACCGGGGAGCTGTTTTTT. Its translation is CAWSVLSIFGTGTTGELFF.

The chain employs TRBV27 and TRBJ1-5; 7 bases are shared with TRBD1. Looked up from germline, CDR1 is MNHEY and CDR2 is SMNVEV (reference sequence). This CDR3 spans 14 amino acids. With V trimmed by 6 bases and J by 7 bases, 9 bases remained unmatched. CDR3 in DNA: TGTGCCAGCAGGACGACAGGGATGTCCCAGCCCCAGCATTTT. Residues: CASRTTGMSQPQHF.

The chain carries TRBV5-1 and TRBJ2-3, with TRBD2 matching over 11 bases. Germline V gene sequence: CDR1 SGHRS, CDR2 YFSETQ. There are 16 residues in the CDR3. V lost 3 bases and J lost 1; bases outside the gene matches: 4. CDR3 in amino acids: CASSSLLAGGTDTQYF. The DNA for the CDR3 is TGCGCCAGCAGCTCCCTACTAGCGGGAGGCACAGATACGCAGTATTTT.

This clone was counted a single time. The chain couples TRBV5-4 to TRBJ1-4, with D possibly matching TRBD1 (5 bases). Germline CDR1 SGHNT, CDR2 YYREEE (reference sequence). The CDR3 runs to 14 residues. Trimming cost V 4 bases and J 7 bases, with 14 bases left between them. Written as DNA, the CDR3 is TGTGCCAGCAGCCCCGGCGGGGGAAGTGAAAAACTGTTTTTT. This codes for CASSPGGGSEKLFF.

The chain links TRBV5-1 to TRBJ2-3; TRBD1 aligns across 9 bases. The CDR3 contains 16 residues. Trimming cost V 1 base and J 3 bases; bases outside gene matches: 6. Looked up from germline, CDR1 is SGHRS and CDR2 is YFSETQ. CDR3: CASSLLRDRETDTQYF. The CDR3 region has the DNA TGCGCCAGCAGCTTGTTGCGGGACAGGGAAACAGATACGCAGTATTTT.

CDR3 nucleotide sequence: TGTGCCAGCAGCCCACCCGGGAGGGAGCAGTACTTC. This sequence encodes CASSPPGREQYF. V usage is TRBV27 and J usage is TRBJ2-7; 7 nucleotides match TRBD2. There are 12 residues in the CDR3. The germline CDR1 and CDR2 sequences are MNHEY and SMNVEV (reference sequence). J gave up 7 bases and V 6 bases, and 6 bases lay outside the gene matches.

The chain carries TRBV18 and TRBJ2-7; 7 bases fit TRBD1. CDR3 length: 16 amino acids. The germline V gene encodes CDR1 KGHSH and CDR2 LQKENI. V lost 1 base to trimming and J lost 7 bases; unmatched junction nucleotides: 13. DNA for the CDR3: TGTGCCAGCTCACCACGCCAGGAGAGGGGGCTGGTTGAGCAGTACTTC. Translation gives CASSPRQERGLVEQYF.

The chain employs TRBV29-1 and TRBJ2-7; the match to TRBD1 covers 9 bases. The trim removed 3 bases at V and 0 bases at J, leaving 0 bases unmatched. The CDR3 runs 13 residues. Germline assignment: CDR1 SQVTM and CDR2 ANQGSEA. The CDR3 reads CSVETGGSYEQYF. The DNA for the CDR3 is TGCAGCGTTGAGACAGGGGGCTCCTACGAGCAGTACTTC.

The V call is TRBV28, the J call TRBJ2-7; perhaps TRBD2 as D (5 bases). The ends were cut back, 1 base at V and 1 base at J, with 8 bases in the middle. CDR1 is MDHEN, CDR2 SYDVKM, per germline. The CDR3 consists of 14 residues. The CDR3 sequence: CASSLYPGSYEQYF. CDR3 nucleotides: TGTGCCAGCAGTTTATATCCGGGGTCCTACGAGCAGTACTTC.

The DNA of the CDR3 is TGTGCCAGCAGCTTGGCCCTAACAGGGATGGTAGAGGGCTACGAGCAGTACTTC. Amino acid sequence: CASSLALTGMVEGYEQYF. The J gene is TRBJ2-7, the V gene TRBV11-3; maybe TRBD1 (6 bases). V was cut by 3 bases and J by 3 bases, with 24 bases left in between. Germline CDR1 and CDR2: SGHNT and YENEEA. The CDR3 sequence is 18 residues long. Using reference TRBV11-3 and TRBJ2-7 for the parts outside the CDR3, the full variable domain is EAGVVQSPRYKIIEKKQPVAFWCNPISGHNTLYWYLQNLGQGPELLIRYENEEAVDDSQLPKDRFSAERLKGVDSTLKIQPAELGDSAVYLCASSLALTGMVEGYEQYFGPGTRLTVT.

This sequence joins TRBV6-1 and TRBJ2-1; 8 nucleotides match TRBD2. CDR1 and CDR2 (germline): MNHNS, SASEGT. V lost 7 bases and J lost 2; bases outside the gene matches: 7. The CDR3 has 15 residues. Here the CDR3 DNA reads TGTGCCAGCACTTCGGCGGGGGGCACCTACAATGAGCAGTTCTTC. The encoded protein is CASTSAGGTYNEQFF.

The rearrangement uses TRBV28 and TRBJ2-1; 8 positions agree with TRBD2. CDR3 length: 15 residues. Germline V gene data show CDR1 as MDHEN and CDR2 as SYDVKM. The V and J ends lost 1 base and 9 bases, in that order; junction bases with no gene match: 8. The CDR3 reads CASSLFREGRSEQFF. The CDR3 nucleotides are TGTGCCAGCAGTTTATTTCGGGAGGGCCGGAGTGAGCAGTTCTTC.

CDR3 DNA sequence: TGTGCCAGCAGTGTTAGGGGCTCCTACGAGCAGTACTTC. Protein sequence: CASSVRGSYEQYF. The chain has TRBV6-1 and TRBJ2-7, with a tentative D call TRBD1 (5 bases). This CDR3 has 13 residues. V gave up 4 bases and J gave up 0 bases, with 7 bases separating them. Germline V lookup: CDR1 MNHNS, CDR2 SASEGT.

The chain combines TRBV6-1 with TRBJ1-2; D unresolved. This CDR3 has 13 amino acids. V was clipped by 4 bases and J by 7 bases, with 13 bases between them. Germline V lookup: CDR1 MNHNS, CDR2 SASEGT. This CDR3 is CASSASLLVGYTF. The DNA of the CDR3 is TGTGCCAGCAGTGCTTCTTTACTTGTTGGCTACACCTTC.

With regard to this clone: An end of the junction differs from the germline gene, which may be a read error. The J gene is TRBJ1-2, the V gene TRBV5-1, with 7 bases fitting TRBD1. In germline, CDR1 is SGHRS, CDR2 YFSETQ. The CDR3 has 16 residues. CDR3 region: CASKGFGTVSNYGYTF. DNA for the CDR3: TGCGCCAGCAAAGGGTTTGGGACAGTCTCTAATTATGGCTACACCTTC.

The CDR3 sequence: CASSQEQGYNEQFF. As DNA, the CDR3 is TGTGCCAGCAGCCAGGAACAGGGTTACAATGAGCAGTTCTTC. The chain employs TRBV4-2 and TRBJ2-1, with D possibly TRBD1 on 6 matching bases. V lost 3 bases and J lost 4, with 10 bases in between. Germline V CDR1 and CDR2: LGHNA, YNFKEQ. CDR3 length equals 14 residues.

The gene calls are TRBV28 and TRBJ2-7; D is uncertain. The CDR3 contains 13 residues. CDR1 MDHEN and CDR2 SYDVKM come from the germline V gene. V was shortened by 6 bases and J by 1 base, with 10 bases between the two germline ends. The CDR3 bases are TGTGCCAGCAGAAACCTGGCATCCTACGAGCAGTACTTC. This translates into CASRNLASYEQYF. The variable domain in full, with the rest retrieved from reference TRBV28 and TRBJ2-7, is DVKVTQSSRYLVKRTGEKVFLECVQDMDHENMFWYRQDPGLGLRLIYFSYDVKMKEKGDIPEGYSVSREKKERFSLILESASTNQTSMYLCASRNLASYEQYFGPGTRLTVT.

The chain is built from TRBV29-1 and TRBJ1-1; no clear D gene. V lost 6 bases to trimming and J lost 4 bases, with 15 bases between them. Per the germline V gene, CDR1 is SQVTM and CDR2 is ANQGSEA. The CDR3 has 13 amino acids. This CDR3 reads CSVTAGEGTEAFF. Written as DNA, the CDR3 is TGCAGCGTAACGGCAGGTGAGGGCACTGAAGCTTTCTTT.

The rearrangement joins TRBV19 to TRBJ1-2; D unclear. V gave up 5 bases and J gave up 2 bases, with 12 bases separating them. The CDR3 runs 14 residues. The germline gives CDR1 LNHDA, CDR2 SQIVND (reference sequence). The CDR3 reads CASSGRGANYGYTF. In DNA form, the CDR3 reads TGTGCCAGTAGTGGAAGAGGAGCAAACTATGGCTACACCTTC.

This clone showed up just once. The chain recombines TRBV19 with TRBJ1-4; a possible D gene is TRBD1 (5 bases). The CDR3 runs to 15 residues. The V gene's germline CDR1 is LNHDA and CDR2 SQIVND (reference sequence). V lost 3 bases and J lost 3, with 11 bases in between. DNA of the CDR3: TGTGCCAGTAGTATCGGTGGGGCCCCTAATGAAAAACTGTTTTTT. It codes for CASSIGGAPNEKLFF.